The clone carrying this T cell receptor beta chain was seen once. The sample originates from a study of OX40 agonist ivuxolimab in advanced cancers. Libraries were prepared by immunoSEQ multiplex PCR; TCRdb keeps only in-frame clonotypes and omits some of them. The sample yields around 40,000 clones, 85% to 90% seen once. Germline V CDR1 and CDR2: MNHNS, SASEGT. Between the trimmed V and J ends, which lost 8 bases and 1 base, there was a span of 3 bases. The CDR3 is 10 residues long. V is TRBV6-1 and J is TRBJ2-7; no firm D call. The starting material was CD4+ or CD8+ T cells sorted from blood, obtained in a trial of the OX40 agonist ivuxolimab. The receptor comes from an adult with an advanced solid tumor such as melanoma, head and neck, liver or kidney cancer. The CDR3 spells CASASYEQYF. CDR3 sequence (DNA): TGTGCCAGCGCGTCCTACGAGCAGTACTTC.